This entry is about one T cell receptor (beta chain). Its antigen is undetermined. TCR libraries were built from around 0.45 ug of total RNA by linear amplification. One entry per CDR3 protein, called by TCRdb with MiXCR from the reads. The repertoire holds 150,000 to 200,000 distinct CDR3 sequences, over 60% seen once, with around 2% in the top ten. These data originate in a study of healthy donors' naive CD4 and CD8 T cells. Study-wide results and caveats: Bias from naive T cell homeostatic proliferation was not addressed. Negatively charged CDR3s marked CD8+ lineage; positively charged CDR3s marked CD4+ lineage.

The specimen was naive CD4+ and CD8+ T cells sorted from blood, pooled from several donors. This sequence was found in a pool of human donors in good health; the sample pools cells from several healthy donors.

The CDR3 is CASSLTTQGPYTQYF. The CDR3 coding sequence is TGTGCCAGCAGTTTAACAACCCAAGGTCCATATACGCAGTATTTT. V is TRBV27 and J is TRBJ2-3; D gene unclear. The CDR3 has 15 amino acids. Germline V lookup: CDR1 MNHEY, CDR2 SMNVEV (reference sequence). Trimming took off 2 bases at V and 7 bases at J, with 16 bases between the two ends.